The rows below give T cell receptor beta chains drawn from one sample of a study of blood T cell repertoires in COVID-19. Measured with immunoSEQ multiplex PCR; TCRdb has only the in-frame clones, and not every one. The sample holds 60,000 to 70,000 clones, about nine tenths seen once. Material: peripheral blood. Every receptor here comes from a human donor in a cohort sampled during active COVID-19. Each CDR3 is given without its conserved first and last residue. The order of the fields is CDR3 protein, V gene, J gene, D gene. D genes are given only for firm matches.

CDR3: ASSFTGQHNSPLH; V: TRBV11-2; J: TRBJ1-6; D: NA
CDR3: ASSGDIYEQF; V: TRBV19; J: TRBJ2-1; D: NA
CDR3: ATSGGSGSSVRHEQF; V: TRBV24-1; J: TRBJ2-1; D: TRBD2
CDR3: ASSRTPGERQPQH; V: TRBV6-2/TRBV6-3; J: TRBJ1-5; D: NA
CDR3: ASSFGLVGSGYT; V: TRBV28; J: TRBJ1-2; D: NA
CDR3: ASSSEVRSADTQY; V: TRBV11-2; J: TRBJ2-3; D: NA
CDR3: ASSSTSYPTYEQY; V: TRBV5-5; J: TRBJ2-7; D: NA
CDR3: ASSPPTGYQETQY; V: TRBV28; J: TRBJ2-5; D: NA
CDR3: ASSVEPGRERGLWQF; V: TRBV9; J: TRBJ2-1; D: TRBD2
CDR3: ASSLDRVGVDYEQY; V: TRBV11-2; J: TRBJ2-7; D: NA
CDR3: ASRPGDRLGYT; V: TRBV2; J: TRBJ1-2; D: TRBD1
CDR3: ASSYGGVAKNIQY; V: TRBV6-2/TRBV6-3; J: TRBJ2-4; D: TRBD2
CDR3: ASSPYMDTLYNEQF; V: TRBV7-2; J: TRBJ2-1; D: NA
CDR3: SASPNLGAYNTGELF; V: TRBV20-1; J: TRBJ2-2; D: NA
CDR3: ASSPRTDTYEQY; V: TRBV10-1; J: TRBJ2-7; D: NA
CDR3: ASLAGETQY; V: TRBV12-3/TRBV12-4; J: TRBJ2-5; D: NA
CDR3: ASSEGGARVYSNQPQH; V: TRBV3-1/TRBV3-2; J: TRBJ1-5; D: NA
CDR3: ASSGGLAGAGETQY; V: TRBV9; J: TRBJ2-5; D: TRBD2
CDR3: ASSGGPGQELYYGYT; V: TRBV28; J: TRBJ1-2; D: TRBD1
CDR3: ASSFPPGTGKYGYT; V: TRBV28; J: TRBJ1-2; D: TRBD1
CDR3: ASSLVGQGYNEQF; V: TRBV5-1; J: TRBJ2-1; D: NA
CDR3: ASSRDATNEKLF; V: TRBV6-6; J: TRBJ1-4; D: NA
CDR3: ASSQAGNTEAF; V: TRBV3-1/TRBV3-2; J: TRBJ1-1; D: NA
CDR3: ASSPIAGEQY; V: TRBV6-5; J: TRBJ2-7; D: TRBD2
CDR3: ASSLPGQGAKNIQY; V: TRBV7-2; J: TRBJ2-4; D: TRBD1
CDR3: AWSSGRSYNEQF; V: TRBV30; J: TRBJ2-1; D: NA
CDR3: ASSELRGLAQPQH; V: TRBV2; J: TRBJ1-5; D: NA
CDR3: ASSLAGQGSNTGELF; V: TRBV7-9; J: TRBJ2-2; D: NA
CDR3: ASSSSGTGDNEQF; V: TRBV19; J: TRBJ2-1; D: TRBD1
CDR3: ASSWTDDNSPLH; V: TRBV6-5; J: TRBJ1-6; D: NA
CDR3: ASSPLQSRGTEAF; V: TRBV18; J: TRBJ1-1; D: NA
CDR3: ASSFDRGLIYDTAF; V: TRBV11-2; J: TRBJ1-1; D: TRBD1
CDR3: ASSLVPAGGQSEQF; V: TRBV7-2; J: TRBJ2-1; D: TRBD2
CDR3: ASSNRLAGVLDEQF; V: TRBV5-8; J: TRBJ2-1; D: TRBD2
CDR3: ASSHLGGYEQY; V: TRBV5-1; J: TRBJ2-7; D: NA
CDR3: ASSLAMTSGRAYEQY; V: TRBV7-2; J: TRBJ2-7; D: TRBD2
CDR3: ASSRSGSSYEQY; V: TRBV7-2; J: TRBJ2-7; D: TRBD2
CDR3: ASSQGQGATYGYT; V: TRBV4-3; J: TRBJ1-2; D: TRBD1